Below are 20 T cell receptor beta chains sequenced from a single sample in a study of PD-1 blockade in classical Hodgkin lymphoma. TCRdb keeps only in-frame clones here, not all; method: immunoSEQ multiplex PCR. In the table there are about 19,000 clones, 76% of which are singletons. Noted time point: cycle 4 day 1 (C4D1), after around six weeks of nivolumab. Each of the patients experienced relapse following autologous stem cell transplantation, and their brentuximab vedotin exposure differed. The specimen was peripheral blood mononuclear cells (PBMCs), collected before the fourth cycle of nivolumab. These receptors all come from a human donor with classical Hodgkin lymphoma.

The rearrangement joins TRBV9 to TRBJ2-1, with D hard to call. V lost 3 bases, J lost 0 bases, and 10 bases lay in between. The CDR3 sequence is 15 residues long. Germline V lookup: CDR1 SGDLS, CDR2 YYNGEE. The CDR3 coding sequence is TGTGCCAGCAGCGGCCCAGTTGCCTCCTACAATGAGCAGTTCTTC. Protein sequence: CASSGPVASYNEQFF.

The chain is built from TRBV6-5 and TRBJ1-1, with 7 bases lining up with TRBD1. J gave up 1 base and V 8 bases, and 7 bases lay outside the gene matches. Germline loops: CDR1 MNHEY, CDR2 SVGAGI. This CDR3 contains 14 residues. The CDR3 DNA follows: TGTGCCAGCTCATTACAGGGGTCGAACACTGAAGCTTTCTTT. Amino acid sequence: CASSLQGSNTEAFF.

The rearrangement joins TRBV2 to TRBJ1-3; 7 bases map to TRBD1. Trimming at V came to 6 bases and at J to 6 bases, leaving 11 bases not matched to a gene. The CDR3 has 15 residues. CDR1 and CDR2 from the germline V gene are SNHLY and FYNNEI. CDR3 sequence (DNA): TGTGCCAGCAGAACCGACAGGGCCCTACAAAACACCATATATTTT. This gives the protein CASRTDRALQNTIYF.

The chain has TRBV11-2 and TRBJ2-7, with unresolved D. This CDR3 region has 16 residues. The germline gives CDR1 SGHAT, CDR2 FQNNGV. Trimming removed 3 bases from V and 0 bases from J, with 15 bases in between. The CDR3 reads CASSLNPRATSYEQYF. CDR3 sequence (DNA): TGTGCCAGCAGCTTGAATCCCCGGGCTACCTCCTACGAGCAGTACTTC. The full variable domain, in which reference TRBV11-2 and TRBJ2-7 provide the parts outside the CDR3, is EAGVAQSPRYKIIEKRQSVAFWCNPISGHATLYWYQQILGQGPKLLIQFQNNGVVDDSQLPKDRFSAERLKGVDSTLKIQPAKLEDSAVYLCASSLNPRATSYEQYFGPGTRLTVT.

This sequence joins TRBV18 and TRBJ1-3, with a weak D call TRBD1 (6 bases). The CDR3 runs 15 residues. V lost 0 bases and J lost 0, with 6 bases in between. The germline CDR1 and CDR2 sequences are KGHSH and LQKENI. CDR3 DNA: TGTGCCAGCTCACCACCCAGGGGCTCTGGAAACACCATATATTTT. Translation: CASSPPRGSGNTIYF.

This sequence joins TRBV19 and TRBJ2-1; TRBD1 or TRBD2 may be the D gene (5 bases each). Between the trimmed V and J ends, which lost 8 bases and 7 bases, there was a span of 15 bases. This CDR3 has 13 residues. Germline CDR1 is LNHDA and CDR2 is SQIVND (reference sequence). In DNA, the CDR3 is TGTGCCAGTCACGGGACCCAACAAAATGAGCAGTTCTTC. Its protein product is CASHGTQQNEQFF.

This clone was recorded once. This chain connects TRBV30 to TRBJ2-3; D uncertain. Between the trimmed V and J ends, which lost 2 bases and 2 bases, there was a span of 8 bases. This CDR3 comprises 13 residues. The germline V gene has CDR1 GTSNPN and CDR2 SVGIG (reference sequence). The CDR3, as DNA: TGTGCCTGGAGTCCGGCAGCCACAGATACGCAGTATTTT. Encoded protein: CAWSPAATDTQYF.

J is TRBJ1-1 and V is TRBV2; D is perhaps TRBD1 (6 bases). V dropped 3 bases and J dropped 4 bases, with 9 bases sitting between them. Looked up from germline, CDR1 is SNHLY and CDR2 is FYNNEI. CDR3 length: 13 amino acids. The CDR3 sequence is CASSDSRGTEAFF. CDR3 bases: TGTGCCAGCAGTGATAGCAGGGGCACTGAAGCTTTCTTT.

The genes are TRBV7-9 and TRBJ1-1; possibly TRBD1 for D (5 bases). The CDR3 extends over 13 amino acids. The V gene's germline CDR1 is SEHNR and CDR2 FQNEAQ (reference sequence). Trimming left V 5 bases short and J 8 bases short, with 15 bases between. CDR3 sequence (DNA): TGTGCCAGCAGCGCCCGGGACGGAAAGGAAGCTTTCTTT. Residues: CASSARDGKEAFF.

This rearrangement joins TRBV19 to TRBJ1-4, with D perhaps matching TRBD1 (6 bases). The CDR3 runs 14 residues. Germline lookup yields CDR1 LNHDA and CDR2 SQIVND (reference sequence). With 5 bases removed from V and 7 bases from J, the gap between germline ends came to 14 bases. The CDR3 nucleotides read TGTGCCAGTAGTCAAAACAGGGAGAGTGAAAAACTGTTTTTT. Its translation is CASSQNRESEKLFF.

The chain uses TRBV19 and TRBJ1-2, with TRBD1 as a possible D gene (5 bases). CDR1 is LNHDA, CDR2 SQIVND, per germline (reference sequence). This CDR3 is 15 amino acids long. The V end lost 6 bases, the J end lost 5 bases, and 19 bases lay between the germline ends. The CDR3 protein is CASRPSIGGVYGYTF. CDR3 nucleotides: TGTGCCAGTAGGCCATCAATTGGGGGGGTGTATGGCTACACCTTC. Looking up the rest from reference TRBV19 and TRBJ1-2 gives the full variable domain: DGGITQSPKYLFRKEGQNVTLSCEQNLNHDAMYWYRQDPGQGLRLIYYSQIVNDFQKGDIAEGYSVSREKKESFPLTVTSAQKNPTAFYLCASRPSIGGVYGYTFGSGTRLTVV.

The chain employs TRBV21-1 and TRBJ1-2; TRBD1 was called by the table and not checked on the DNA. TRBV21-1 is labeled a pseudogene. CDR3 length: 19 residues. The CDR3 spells CASSIPTRDSLLGPYGYTF. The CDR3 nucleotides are TGTGCCAGCAGCATCCCAACCCGGGACAGCCTCTTGGGGCCTTATGGCTACACCTTC.

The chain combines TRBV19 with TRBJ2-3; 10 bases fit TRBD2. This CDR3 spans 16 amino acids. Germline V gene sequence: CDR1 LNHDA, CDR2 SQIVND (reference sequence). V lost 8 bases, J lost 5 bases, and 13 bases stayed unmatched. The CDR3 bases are TGTGCCAGTTTGGCGGGGGCTAGCGGGAGAGGAGATACGCAGTATTTT. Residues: CASLAGASGRGDTQYF.

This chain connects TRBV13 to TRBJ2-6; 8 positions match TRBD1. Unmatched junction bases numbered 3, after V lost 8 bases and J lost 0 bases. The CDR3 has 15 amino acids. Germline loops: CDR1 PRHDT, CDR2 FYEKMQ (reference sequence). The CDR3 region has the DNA TGTGCCAGCTCGACAGGGGTCTCTGGGGCCAACGTCCTGACTTTC. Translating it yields CASSTGVSGANVLTF.

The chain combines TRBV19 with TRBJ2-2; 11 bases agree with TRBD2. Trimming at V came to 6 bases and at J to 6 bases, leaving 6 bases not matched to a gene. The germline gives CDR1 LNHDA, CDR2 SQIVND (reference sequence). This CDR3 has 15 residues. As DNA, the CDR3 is TGTGCCAGTAGCAGACTAGCGGGGATGGCCGGGGAGCTGTTTTTT. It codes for CASSRLAGMAGELFF. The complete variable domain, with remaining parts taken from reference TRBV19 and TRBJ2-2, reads DGGITQSPKYLFRKEGQNVTLSCEQNLNHDAMYWYRQDPGQGLRLIYYSQIVNDFQKGDIAEGYSVSREKKESFPLTVTSAQKNPTAFYLCASSRLAGMAGELFFGEGSRLTVL.

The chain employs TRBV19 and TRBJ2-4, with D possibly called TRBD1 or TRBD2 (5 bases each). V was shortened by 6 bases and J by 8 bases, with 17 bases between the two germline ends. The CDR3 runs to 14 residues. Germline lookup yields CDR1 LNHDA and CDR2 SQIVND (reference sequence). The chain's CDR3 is CASSPLRDGDIQYF. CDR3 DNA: TGTGCCAGTAGCCCCCTGAGGGACGGGGACATTCAGTACTTC.

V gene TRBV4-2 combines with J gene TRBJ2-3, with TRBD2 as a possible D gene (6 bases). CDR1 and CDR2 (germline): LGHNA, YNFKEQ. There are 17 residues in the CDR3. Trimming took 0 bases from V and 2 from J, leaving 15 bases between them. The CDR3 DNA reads TGTGCCAGCAGCCAAGAGGGCACGGGGGATATCACAGATACGCAGTATTTT. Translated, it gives CASSQEGTGDITDTQYF.

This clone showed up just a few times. The CDR3 protein is CAWSPGQANYGYTF. For the CDR3, the DNA is TGTGCCTGGAGTCCGGGACAGGCTAACTATGGCTACACCTTC. V and J are TRBV30 and TRBJ1-2, with 8 positions matching TRBD1. After removal of 2 bases from V and 0 bases from J, the junction contained 2 bases not matched to a gene. Germline assignment: CDR1 GTSNPN and CDR2 SVGIG (reference sequence). The CDR3 length is 14 residues.

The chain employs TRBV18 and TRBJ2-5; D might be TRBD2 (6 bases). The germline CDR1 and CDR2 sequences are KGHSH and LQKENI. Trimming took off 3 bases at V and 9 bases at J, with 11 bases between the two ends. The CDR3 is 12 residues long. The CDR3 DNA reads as TGTGCCAGCTCACCGGAAGGGACTCCCCAGTACTTC. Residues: CASSPEGTPQYF.

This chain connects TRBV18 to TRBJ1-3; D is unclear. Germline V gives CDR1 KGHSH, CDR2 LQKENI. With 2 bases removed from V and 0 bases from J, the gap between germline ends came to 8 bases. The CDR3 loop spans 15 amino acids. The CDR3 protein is CASSPNRISGNTIYF. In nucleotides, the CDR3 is TGTGCCAGCTCACCAAACAGAATCTCTGGAAACACCATATATTTT.